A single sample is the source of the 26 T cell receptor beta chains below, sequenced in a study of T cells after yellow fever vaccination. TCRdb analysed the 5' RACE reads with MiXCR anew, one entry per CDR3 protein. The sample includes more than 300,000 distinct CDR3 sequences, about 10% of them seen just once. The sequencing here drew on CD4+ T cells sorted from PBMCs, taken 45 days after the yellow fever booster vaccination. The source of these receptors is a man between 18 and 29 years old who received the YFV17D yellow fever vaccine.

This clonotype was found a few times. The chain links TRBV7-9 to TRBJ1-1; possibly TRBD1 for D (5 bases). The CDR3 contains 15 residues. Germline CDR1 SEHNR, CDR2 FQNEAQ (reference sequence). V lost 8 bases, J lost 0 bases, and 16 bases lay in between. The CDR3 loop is CASGHGAALNTEAFF. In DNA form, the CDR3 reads TGTGCCAGCGGACACGGGGCGGCGCTGAACACTGAAGCTTTCTTT.

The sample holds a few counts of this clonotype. CDR3: CASISRRIGAEQFF. The DNA of the CDR3 is TGTGCCAGCATTTCACGGCGAATAGGGGCTGAGCAGTTCTTC. The chain is built from TRBV6-5 and TRBJ2-1; perhaps TRBD1 as D (5 bases). Trimming stripped 7 bases from V and 9 bases from J, with 19 bases between. Germline V gene data show CDR1 as MNHEY and CDR2 as SVGAGI. This CDR3 spans 14 amino acids.

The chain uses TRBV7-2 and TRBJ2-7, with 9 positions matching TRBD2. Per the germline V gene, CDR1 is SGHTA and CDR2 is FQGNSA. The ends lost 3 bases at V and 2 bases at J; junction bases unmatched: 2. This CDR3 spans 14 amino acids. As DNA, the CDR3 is TGTGCCAGCAGCTTTAGCGGGGGCCCCTACGAGCAGTACTTC. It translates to CASSFSGGPYEQYF.

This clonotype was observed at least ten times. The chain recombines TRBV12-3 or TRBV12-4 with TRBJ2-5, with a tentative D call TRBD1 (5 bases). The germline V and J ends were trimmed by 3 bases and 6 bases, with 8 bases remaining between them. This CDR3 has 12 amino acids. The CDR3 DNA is TGTGCCAGCAGTTTGGCAGGGAAGACCCAGTACTTC. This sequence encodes CASSLAGKTQYF.

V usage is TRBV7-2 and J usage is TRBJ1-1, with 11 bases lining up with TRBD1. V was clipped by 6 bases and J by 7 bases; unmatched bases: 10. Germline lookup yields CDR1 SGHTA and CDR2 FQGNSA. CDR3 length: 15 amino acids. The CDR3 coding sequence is TGTGCCAGCAGGTTGCGCCGGGACAGGGGGATTGAAGCTTTCTTT. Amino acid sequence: CASRLRRDRGIEAFF.

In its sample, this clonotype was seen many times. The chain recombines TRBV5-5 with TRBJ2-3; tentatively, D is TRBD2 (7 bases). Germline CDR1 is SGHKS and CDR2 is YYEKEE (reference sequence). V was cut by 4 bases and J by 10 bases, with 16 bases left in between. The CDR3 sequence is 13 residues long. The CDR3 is CASSHGEGQPQYF. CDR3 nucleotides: TGTGCCAGCAGCCATGGGGAGGGACAACCGCAGTATTTT.

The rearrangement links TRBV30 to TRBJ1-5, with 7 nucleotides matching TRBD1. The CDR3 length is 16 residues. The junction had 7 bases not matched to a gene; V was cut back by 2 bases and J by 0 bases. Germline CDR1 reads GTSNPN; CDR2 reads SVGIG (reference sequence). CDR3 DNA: TGTGCCTGGAGTCCCAGGGGGGACTATAGCAATCAGCCCCAGCATTTT. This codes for CAWSPRGDYSNQPQHF. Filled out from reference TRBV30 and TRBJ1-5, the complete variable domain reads SQTIHQWPATLVQPVGSPLSLECTVEGTSNPNLYWYRQAAGRGLQLLFYSVGIGQISSEVPQNLSASRPQDRQFILSSKKLLLSDSGFYLCAWSPRGDYSNQPQHFGDGTRLSIL.

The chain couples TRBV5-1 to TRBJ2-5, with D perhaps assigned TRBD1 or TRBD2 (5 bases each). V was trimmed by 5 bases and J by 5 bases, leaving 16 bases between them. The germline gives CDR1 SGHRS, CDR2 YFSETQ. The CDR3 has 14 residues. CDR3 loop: CASRRTGALETQYF. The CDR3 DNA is TGCGCCAGCAGAAGGACTGGGGCTTTGGAGACCCAGTACTTC.

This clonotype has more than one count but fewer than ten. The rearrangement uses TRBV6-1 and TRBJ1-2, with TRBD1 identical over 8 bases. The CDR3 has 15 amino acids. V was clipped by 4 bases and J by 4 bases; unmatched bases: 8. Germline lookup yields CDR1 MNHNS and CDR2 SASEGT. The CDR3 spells CASSGREQGAYGYTF. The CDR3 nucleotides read TGTGCCAGCAGTGGTAGAGAGCAGGGGGCCTATGGCTACACCTTC.

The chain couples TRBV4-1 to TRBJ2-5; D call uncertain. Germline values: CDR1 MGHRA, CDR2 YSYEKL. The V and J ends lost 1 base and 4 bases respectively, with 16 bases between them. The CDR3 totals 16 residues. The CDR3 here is CASSQVLLRTVETQYF. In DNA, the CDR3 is TGCGCCAGCAGCCAAGTCCTCCTCAGGACGGTAGAGACCCAGTACTTC.

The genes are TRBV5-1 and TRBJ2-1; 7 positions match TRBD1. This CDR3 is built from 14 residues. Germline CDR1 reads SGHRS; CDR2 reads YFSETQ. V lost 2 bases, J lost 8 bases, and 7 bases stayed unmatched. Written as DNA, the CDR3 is TGCGCCAGCAGCTTAAGGGGGCCGGGGTATGAGCAGTTCTTC. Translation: CASSLRGPGYEQFF. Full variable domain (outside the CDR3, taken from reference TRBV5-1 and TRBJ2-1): KAGVTQTPRYLIKTRGQQVTLSCSPISGHRSVSWYQQTPGQGLQFLFEYFSETQRNKGNFPGRFSGRQFSNSRSEMNVSTLELGDSALYLCASSLRGPGYEQFFGPGTRLTVL.

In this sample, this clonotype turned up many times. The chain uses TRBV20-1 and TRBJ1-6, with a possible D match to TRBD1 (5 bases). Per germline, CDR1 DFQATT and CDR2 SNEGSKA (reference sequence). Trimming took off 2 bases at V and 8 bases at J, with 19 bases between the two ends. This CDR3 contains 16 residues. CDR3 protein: CSARSSGTGWDSPLHF. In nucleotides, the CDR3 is TGCAGTGCTAGATCCTCAGGGACGGGTTGGGATTCACCCCTCCACTTT.

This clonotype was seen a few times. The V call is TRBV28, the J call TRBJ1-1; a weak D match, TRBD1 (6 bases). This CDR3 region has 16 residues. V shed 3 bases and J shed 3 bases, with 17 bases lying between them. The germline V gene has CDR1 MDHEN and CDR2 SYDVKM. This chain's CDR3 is CASSFRRGEWYTEAFF. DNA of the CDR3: TGTGCCAGCAGTTTTCGTAGGGGGGAATGGTACACTGAAGCTTTCTTT. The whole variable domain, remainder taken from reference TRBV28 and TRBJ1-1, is DVKVTQSSRYLVKRTGEKVFLECVQDMDHENMFWYRQDPGLGLRLIYFSYDVKMKEKGDIPEGYSVSREKKERFSLILESASTNQTSMYLCASSFRRGEWYTEAFFGQGTRLTVV.

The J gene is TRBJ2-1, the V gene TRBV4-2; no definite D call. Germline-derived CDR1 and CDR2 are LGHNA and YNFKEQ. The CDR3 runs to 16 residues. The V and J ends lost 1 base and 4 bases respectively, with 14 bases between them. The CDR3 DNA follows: TGTGCCAGCAGCCAAGCTTTGGACGGTCGATACAATGAGCAGTTCTTC. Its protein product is CASSQALDGRYNEQFF.

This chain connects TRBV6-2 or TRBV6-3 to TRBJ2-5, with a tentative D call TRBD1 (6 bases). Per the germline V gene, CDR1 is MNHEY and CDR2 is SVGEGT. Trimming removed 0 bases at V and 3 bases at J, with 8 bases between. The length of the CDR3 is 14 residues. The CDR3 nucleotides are TGTGCCAGCAGTTACTCGAACAGGGAAGAGACCCAGTACTTC. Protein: CASSYSNREETQYF.

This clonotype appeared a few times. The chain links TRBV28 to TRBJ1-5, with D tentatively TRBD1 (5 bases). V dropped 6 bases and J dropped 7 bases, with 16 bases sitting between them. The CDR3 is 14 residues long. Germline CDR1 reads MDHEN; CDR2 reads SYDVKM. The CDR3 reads CASSPLGGMQPQHF. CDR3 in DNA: TGTGCCAGCAGCCCCCTTGGGGGGATGCAGCCCCAGCATTTT. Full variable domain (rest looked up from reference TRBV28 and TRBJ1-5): DVKVTQSSRYLVKRTGEKVFLECVQDMDHENMFWYRQDPGLGLRLIYFSYDVKMKEKGDIPEGYSVSREKKERFSLILESASTNQTSMYLCASSPLGGMQPQHFGDGTRLSIL.

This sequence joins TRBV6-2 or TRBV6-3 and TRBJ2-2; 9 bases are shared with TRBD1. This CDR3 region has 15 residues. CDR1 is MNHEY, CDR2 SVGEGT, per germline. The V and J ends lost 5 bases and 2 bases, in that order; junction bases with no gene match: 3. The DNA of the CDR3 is TGTGCCAGCAGTAGGGACAGGGACAACACCGGGGAGCTGTTTTTT. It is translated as CASSRDRDNTGELFF.

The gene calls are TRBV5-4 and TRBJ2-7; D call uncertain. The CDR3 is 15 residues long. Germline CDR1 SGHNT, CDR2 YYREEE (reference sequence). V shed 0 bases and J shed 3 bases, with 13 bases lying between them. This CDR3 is CASSLGASPNYEQYF. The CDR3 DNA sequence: TGTGCCAGCAGCTTGGGGGCCTCCCCCAACTACGAGCAGTACTTC.

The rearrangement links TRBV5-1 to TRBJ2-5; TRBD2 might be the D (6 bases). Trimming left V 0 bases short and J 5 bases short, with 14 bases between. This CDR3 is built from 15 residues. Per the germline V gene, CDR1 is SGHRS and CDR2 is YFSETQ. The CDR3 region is CASSLDGGVGETQYF. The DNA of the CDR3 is TGCGCCAGCAGCTTGGACGGGGGAGTAGGGGAGACCCAGTACTTC.

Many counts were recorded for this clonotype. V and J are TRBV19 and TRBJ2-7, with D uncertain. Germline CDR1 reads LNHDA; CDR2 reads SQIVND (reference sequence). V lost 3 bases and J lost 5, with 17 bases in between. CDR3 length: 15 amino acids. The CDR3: CASSIGQRRVNEQYF. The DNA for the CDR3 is TGTGCCAGTAGTATTGGGCAGCGCCGGGTCAACGAGCAGTACTTC.

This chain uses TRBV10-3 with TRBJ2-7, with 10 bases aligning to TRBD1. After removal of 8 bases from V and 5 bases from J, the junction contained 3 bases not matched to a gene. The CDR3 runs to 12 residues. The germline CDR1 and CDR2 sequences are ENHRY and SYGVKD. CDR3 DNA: TGTGCCATCTCGGACAGGGGGGACGAGCAGTACGTC. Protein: CAISDRGDEQYV.

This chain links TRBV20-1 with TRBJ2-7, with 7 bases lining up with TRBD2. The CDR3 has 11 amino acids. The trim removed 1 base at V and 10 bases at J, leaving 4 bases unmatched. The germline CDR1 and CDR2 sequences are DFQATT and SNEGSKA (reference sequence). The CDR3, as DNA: TGCAGTGCTAGAGGAGCTAGCGGCCAGTACGTC. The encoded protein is CSARGASGQYV.

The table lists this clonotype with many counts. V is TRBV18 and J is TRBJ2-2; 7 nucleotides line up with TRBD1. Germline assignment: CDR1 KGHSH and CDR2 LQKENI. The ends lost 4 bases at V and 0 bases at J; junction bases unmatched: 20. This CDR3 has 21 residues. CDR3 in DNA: TGTGCCAGCTCACGTGCGGAAACGAGGGGGCGGTTCTTGTCGAACACCGGGGAGCTGTTTTTT. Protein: CASSRAETRGRFLSNTGELFF.

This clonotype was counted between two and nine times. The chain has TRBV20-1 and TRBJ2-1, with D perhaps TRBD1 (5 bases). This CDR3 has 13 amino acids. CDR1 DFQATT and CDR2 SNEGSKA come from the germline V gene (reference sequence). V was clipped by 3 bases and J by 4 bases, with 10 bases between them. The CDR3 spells CSASQGIYNEQFF. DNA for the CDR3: TGCAGTGCTAGTCAGGGAATTTACAATGAGCAGTTCTTC.

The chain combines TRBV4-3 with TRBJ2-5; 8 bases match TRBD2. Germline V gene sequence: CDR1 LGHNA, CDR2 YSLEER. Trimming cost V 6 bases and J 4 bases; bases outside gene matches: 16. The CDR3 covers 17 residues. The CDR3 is CASSPYQERGSGETQYF. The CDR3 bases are TGCGCCAGCAGTCCCTACCAAGAGCGGGGGTCTGGAGAGACCCAGTACTTC.

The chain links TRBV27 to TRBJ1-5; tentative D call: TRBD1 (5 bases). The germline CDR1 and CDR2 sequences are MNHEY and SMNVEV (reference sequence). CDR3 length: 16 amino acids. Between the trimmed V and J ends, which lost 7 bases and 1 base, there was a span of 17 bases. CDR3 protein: CASKPFGGISNQPQHF. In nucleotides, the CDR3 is TGTGCCAGCAAACCCTTCGGGGGGATCAGCAATCAGCCCCAGCATTTT.